These 19 T cell receptor beta chains were all obtained from the same sample, sequenced in a study of response to subunit inactivated influenza vaccine. TCRdb analysed the RT-PCR reads with MiXCR anew, one entry per CDR3 protein. The repertoire includes about 190,000 distinct CDR3 sequences, over 13% of them detected once, and roughly 24% sits in the top ten. Sequenced here: CD8+ T cells sorted from PBMCs, sampled roughly 5 days after vaccination. The receptors derive from a man aged 45-65 years who received an inactivated influenza vaccine.

This clonotype has more than one count but fewer than ten. J is TRBJ2-5 and V is TRBV7-9; maybe TRBD1 (7 bases). The CDR3 has 14 amino acids. Trimming stripped 5 bases from V and 4 bases from J, with 14 bases between. Germline CDR1 SEHNR, CDR2 FQNEAQ (reference sequence). The CDR3 sequence is CASSPAQGGETQYF. The CDR3 bases are TGTGCCAGCAGCCCCGCCCAGGGGGGAGAGACCCAGTACTTC.

Only a few counts were recorded for this clonotype. This chain joins TRBV4-3 and TRBJ2-2, with D perhaps being TRBD1 or TRBD2 (5 bases each). This CDR3 is 16 amino acids long. CDR1 is LGHNA, CDR2 YSLEER, per germline. V lost 2 bases and J lost 0, with 10 bases in between. The DNA for the CDR3 is TGCGCCAGCAGCCAACTTTTGGGACCGAACACCGGGGAGCTGTTTTTT. Residues: CASSQLLGPNTGELFF.

The V call is TRBV4-3, the J call TRBJ2-2; no firm D call. Germline V gene sequence: CDR1 LGHNA, CDR2 YSLEER. The CDR3 extends over 15 amino acids. Between the trimmed V and J ends, which lost 0 bases and 4 bases, there was a span of 9 bases. In DNA, the CDR3 is TGCGCCAGCAGCCAAGATATTGGGGTCACCGGGGAGCTGTTTTTT. Translated, it gives CASSQDIGVTGELFF.

The chain combines TRBV11-2 with TRBJ2-3; the match to TRBD2 covers 8 bases. Germline V lookup: CDR1 SGHAT, CDR2 FQNNGV. The CDR3 covers 13 residues. V was clipped by 4 bases and J by 11 bases; unmatched bases: 8. CDR3 region: CASSSTVAGLQYF. CDR3 in DNA: TGTGCCAGCAGCTCCACTGTAGCGGGGCTGCAGTATTTT. Combining the CDR3 with reference TRBV11-2 and TRBJ2-3 gives the whole variable domain EAGVAQSPRYKIIEKRQSVAFWCNPISGHATLYWYQQILGQGPKLLIQFQNNGVVDDSQLPKDRFSAERLKGVDSTLKIQPAKLEDSAVYLCASSSTVAGLQYFGPGTRLTVL.

The rearrangement joins TRBV6-2 or TRBV6-3 to TRBJ1-5; unclear D gene. V dropped 4 bases and J dropped 7 bases, with 11 bases sitting between them. Germline CDR1 and CDR2: MNHEY and SVGEGT. The CDR3 contains 13 residues. The CDR3 nucleotides are TGTGCCAGCAGTTCGAAGTGGGAGCAGCCCCAGCATTTT. It encodes CASSSKWEQPQHF.

The chain joins TRBV7-9 to TRBJ1-2; D unresolved. The germline CDR1 and CDR2 sequences are SEHNR and FQNEAQ (reference sequence). Trimming shortened V by 4 bases and J by 8 bases, and 8 bases separated the two germline ends. This CDR3 comprises 11 residues. CDR3 nucleotides: TGTGCCAGCAGCTCCGCGGGGGGCTACACCTTC. Translated, it gives CASSSAGGYTF.

This clonotype was seen many times. This rearrangement joins TRBV6-2 or TRBV6-3 to TRBJ2-1; weak D call: TRBD2 (7 bases). The V gene's germline CDR1 is MNHEY and CDR2 SVGEGT. The CDR3 is 18 residues long. Trimming pared 6 bases from V and 4 bases from J, leaving 25 bases between. The CDR3 region has the DNA TGTGCCAGCAGGAGGCCGGGCGGGGGCCAGACTATTTACAATGAGCAGTTCTTC. This translates into CASRRPGGGQTIYNEQFF.

This clonotype was observed a few times. The V and J genes are TRBV7-6 and TRBJ1-6, with D perhaps TRBD1 (6 bases). Germline CDR1 and CDR2: SGHVS and FNYEAQ. The CDR3 loop spans 15 amino acids. Trimming shortened V by 0 bases and J by 10 bases, and 13 bases separated the two germline ends. Here the CDR3 reads CASSLAPGARSPLHF. The CDR3 bases are TGTGCCAGCAGCTTAGCACCGGGGGCGAGGTCACCCCTCCACTTT.

This clonotype showed up just a few times. This CDR3 is CASSHTQGGDNYGYTF. CDR3 nucleotide sequence: TGTGCCAGCAGCCACACCCAAGGGGGAGATAACTATGGCTACACCTTC. The chain has TRBV6-1 and TRBJ1-2; D perhaps matches TRBD1 (6 bases). The V end was cut by 6 bases, the J end by 1 base, with 18 bases between. Germline-derived CDR1 and CDR2 are MNHNS and SASEGT. This CDR3 comprises 16 residues.

This clonotype was counted between two and nine times. This chain connects TRBV4-3 to TRBJ2-1, with TRBD2 matching over 13 bases. V lost 4 bases and J lost 2; bases outside the gene matches: 2. This CDR3 has 16 residues. Per the germline V gene, CDR1 is LGHNA and CDR2 is YSLEER. DNA of the CDR3: TGCGCCAGCAGCCCGGGACTAGCGGGGACCTACAATGAGCAGTTCTTC. It codes for CASSPGLAGTYNEQFF.

This rearrangement joins TRBV7-2 to TRBJ2-3; TRBD2 matches 8 bases. Looked up from germline, CDR1 is SGHTA and CDR2 is FQGNSA. Trimming removed 5 bases from V and 5 bases from J; junction bases left unmatched: 12. This CDR3 region has 16 residues. This CDR3 is CASSTLGTSIVDTQYF. The CDR3 DNA reads TGTGCCAGCAGCACTCTCGGGACTAGTATCGTAGATACGCAGTATTTT. The full variable domain, in which reference TRBV7-2 and TRBJ2-3 provide the parts outside the CDR3, is GAGVSQSPSNKVTEKGKDVELRCDPISGHTALYWYRQSLGQGLEFLIYFQGNSAPDKSGLPSDRFSAERTGGSVSTLTIQRTQQEDSAVYLCASSTLGTSIVDTQYFGPGTRLTVL.

The chain uses TRBV4-2 and TRBJ2-7; possible D gene TRBD2, 5 bases. Trimming shortened V by 2 bases and J by 0 bases, and 5 bases separated the two germline ends. CDR1 and CDR2 (germline): LGHNA, YNFKEQ. This CDR3 spans 13 amino acids. The CDR3 protein is CASSQRGSYEQYF. The DNA for the CDR3 is TGTGCCAGCAGCCAACGGGGCTCCTACGAGCAGTACTTC.

This clonotype came up a few times. The rearrangement joins TRBV7-8 to TRBJ2-7, with 8 bases that match TRBD2. The CDR3 length is 15 residues. Germline assignment: CDR1 SGHVS and CDR2 FQNEAQ. J was trimmed by 5 bases and V by 1 base; bases with no gene match: 7. CDR3 in amino acids: CASSLVGTRLHEQYF. The CDR3 nucleotides read TGTGCCAGCAGCTTAGTTGGGACTAGGCTCCACGAGCAGTACTTC.

This clonotype was detected a few times. This chain links TRBV27 with TRBJ2-3, with unresolved D. Germline V CDR1 and CDR2: MNHEY, SMNVEV (reference sequence). There are 13 residues in the CDR3. V gave up 2 bases and J gave up 2 bases, with 5 bases separating them. Here the CDR3 reads CASSLQDTDTQYF. The CDR3 nucleotides are TGTGCCAGCAGTTTACAGGACACAGATACGCAGTATTTT.

The CDR3 spells CASSFGLAGSSYEQYF. The CDR3 DNA is TGTGCCAGCAGTTTCGGGCTAGCGGGGAGCTCCTACGAGCAGTACTTC. V is TRBV28 and J is TRBJ2-7, with TRBD2 matching 9 bases. Germline values: CDR1 MDHEN, CDR2 SYDVKM. The CDR3 runs 16 residues. The V and J ends lost 3 bases and 0 bases, in that order; junction bases with no gene match: 6. The full variable domain, completed using reference TRBV28 and TRBJ2-7, is DVKVTQSSRYLVKRTGEKVFLECVQDMDHENMFWYRQDPGLGLRLIYFSYDVKMKEKGDIPEGYSVSREKKERFSLILESASTNQTSMYLCASSFGLAGSSYEQYFGPGTRLTVT.

V gene TRBV29-1 combines with J gene TRBJ1-2; 8 bases fit TRBD1. The J segment lost 14 bases and the V segment lost 2 bases, leaving 4 bases of the junction unmatched. The CDR3 covers 10 residues. Germline loops: CDR1 SQVTM, CDR2 ANQGSEA. For the CDR3, the DNA is TGCAGCGTTGAACTGGACAGGGTGACCTTC. This codes for CSVELDRVTF. The variable domain in full, completed from reference TRBV29-1 and TRBJ1-2, reads SAVISQKPSRDICQRGTSLTIQCQVDSQVTMMFWYRQQPGQSLTLIATANQGSEATYESGFVIDKFPISRPNLTFSTLTVSNMSPEDSSIYLCSVELDRVTFGSGTRLTVV.

This clonotype occurred a few times. V is TRBV2 and J is TRBJ2-5, with D unresolved. V lost 5 bases to trimming and J lost 5 bases, with 9 bases between them. Germline V CDR1 and CDR2: SNHLY, FYNNEI. The CDR3 runs 12 residues. This CDR3 reads CASSLGFETQYF. DNA of the CDR3: TGTGCCAGCAGTTTAGGGTTTGAGACCCAGTACTTC.

The table lists this clonotype with a few counts. CDR3: CASNRLPGDTEAFF. CDR3 coding DNA: TGTGCCAGCAACAGACTCCCGGGGGATACTGAAGCTTTCTTT. The V call is TRBV7-6, the J call TRBJ1-1; D possibly corresponds to TRBD1 (5 bases). With 7 bases removed from V and 5 bases from J, the gap between germline ends came to 17 bases. Per the germline V gene, CDR1 is SGHVS and CDR2 is FNYEAQ. The CDR3 is made up of 14 amino acids.

This chain joins TRBV13 and TRBJ1-5, with D uncertain. The germline V and J ends were trimmed by 0 bases and 3 bases, with 9 bases remaining between them. The CDR3 is 15 amino acids. Germline V gene sequence: CDR1 PRHDT, CDR2 FYEKMQ (reference sequence). CDR3: CASSLGQNNNQPQHF. The CDR3 DNA is TGTGCCAGCAGCTTAGGACAGAATAACAATCAGCCCCAGCATTTT. Drawing the rest from reference TRBV13 and TRBJ1-5, the complete variable domain is AAGVIQSPRHLIKEKRETATLKCYPIPRHDTVYWYQQGPGQDPQFLISFYEKMQSDKGSIPDRFSAQQFSDYHSELNMSSLELGDSALYFCASSLGQNNNQPQHFGDGTRLSIL.